This passage covers 17 T cell receptor beta chains from one sample sequenced in a study of control samples from healthy donors and cancer patients. Using immunoSEQ multiplex PCR, the repertoire was profiled, and TCRdb retains in-frame clones only, with some absent. The profile shows under 200,000 clones, around 88% of them singletons. Sequencing input: blood. The receptors derive from a woman aged 30 to 39 in good health.

The gene calls are TRBV29-1 and TRBJ2-5; TRBD2 aligns across 14 bases. The V gene's germline CDR1 is SQVTM and CDR2 ANQGSEA. This CDR3 has 15 amino acids. V lost 4 bases and J lost 4; bases outside the gene matches: 5. In DNA, the CDR3 is TGCAGCGTTGCCGGGACTAGCGGGAGCCGAGAGACCCAGTACTTC. Translating it yields CSVAGTSGSRETQYF.

This chain links TRBV5-1 with TRBJ2-5; TRBD2 matches at 11 bases. Trimming removed 4 bases from V and 2 bases from J; junction bases left unmatched: 19. The CDR3 spans 20 residues. Germline V CDR1 and CDR2: SGHRS, YFSETQ. The CDR3 DNA reads as TGCGCCAGCAGCCTGACAGGGGTGGGACTAGCGGCAAAGATACAAGAGACCCAGTACTTC. Translation: CASSLTGVGLAAKIQETQYF.

The rearrangement joins TRBV6-6 to TRBJ2-3; D unresolved. This CDR3 has 15 amino acids. Germline V CDR1 and CDR2: MNHNY, SVGAGI (reference sequence). V was trimmed by 7 bases and J by 1 base, leaving 15 bases between them. The DNA of the CDR3 is TGTGCCAGCATCCCTGGTCCCAGTCGCACAGATACGCAGTATTTT. Translation gives CASIPGPSRTDTQYF.

V usage is TRBV19 and J usage is TRBJ1-5, with D unresolved. CDR1 and CDR2 (germline): LNHDA, SQIVND (reference sequence). V was clipped by 2 bases and J by 6 bases, with 11 bases between them. CDR3 length: 14 amino acids. CDR3 residues: CASSISREGQPQHF. CDR3 sequence (DNA): TGTGCCAGTAGTATATCGAGGGAAGGTCAGCCCCAGCATTTT.

This chain links TRBV18 with TRBJ2-7; 9 nucleotides line up with TRBD1. This CDR3 comprises 15 residues. Trimming cost V 6 bases and J 4 bases; bases outside gene matches: 10. CDR1 is KGHSH and CDR2 is LQKENI in the germline V gene. The CDR3 sequence: CASSSTDRGGYEQYF. The DNA of the CDR3 is TGTGCCAGCTCCTCGACCGACAGGGGGGGGTACGAGCAGTACTTC.

This clone was counted only a few times. The rearrangement links TRBV28 to TRBJ1-6; 7 positions agree with TRBD1. The germline gives CDR1 MDHEN, CDR2 SYDVKM. Trimming removed 4 bases from V and 5 bases from J; junction bases left unmatched: 8. This CDR3 has 16 amino acids. The CDR3 sequence is CASSSIKTGHNSPLHF. The DNA of the CDR3 is TGTGCCAGCAGTTCCATAAAGACAGGGCATAATTCACCCCTCCACTTT.

The V and J genes are TRBV7-2 and TRBJ2-1, with 8 bases identical to TRBD2. J gave up 9 bases and V 4 bases, and 14 bases lay outside the gene matches. The CDR3 covers 16 residues. The germline gives CDR1 SGHTA, CDR2 FQGNSA. CDR3 coding DNA: TGTGCCAGCAGCTCGTCTCCCGGGAGGGCCGTCTTTGAGCAGTTCTTC. Translated, it gives CASSSSPGRAVFEQFF.

The chain is built from TRBV9 and TRBJ1-2, with a weak D call TRBD1 (6 bases). The CDR3 spans 15 residues. The germline V and J ends were trimmed by 2 bases and 0 bases, with 11 bases remaining between them. Germline CDR1 SGDLS, CDR2 YYNGEE. CDR3: CASSVSGAANYGYTF. CDR3 sequence (DNA): TGTGCCAGCAGCGTCTCAGGGGCAGCTAACTATGGCTACACCTTC.

J is TRBJ2-7 and V is TRBV11-2; 7 bases fit TRBD1. The germline CDR1 and CDR2 sequences are SGHAT and FQNNGV. This CDR3 is built from 15 residues. V trimming: 6 bases; J trimming: 4 bases; junction bases outside the gene matches: 12. CDR3 region: CASRESWGQRYEQYF. CDR3 DNA: TGTGCCAGCAGGGAATCTTGGGGACAGCGGTACGAGCAGTACTTC.

V gene TRBV7-2 combines with J gene TRBJ2-3, with TRBD1 as a possible D gene (5 bases). Germline assignment: CDR1 SGHTA and CDR2 FQGNSA. V was clipped by 5 bases and J by 1 base, with 13 bases between them. The CDR3 runs 15 residues. The CDR3 DNA is TGTGCCAGCAGCAAATCCAGGGTTGGCACAGATACGCAGTATTTT. This encodes CASSKSRVGTDTQYF.

This chain connects TRBV28 to TRBJ2-5; 8 bases are a match to TRBD2. The V gene's germline CDR1 is MDHEN and CDR2 SYDVKM. CDR3 length: 14 residues. The V and J ends lost 5 bases and 5 bases, in that order; junction bases with no gene match: 7. The CDR3 nucleotides are TGTGCCAGCAGTCGTCGGGGGGGAGTTGAGACCCAGTACTTC. This translates into CASSRRGGVETQYF.

CDR3 nucleotides: TGTGCCAGCAGTTACTACAGGGCTGGGGGCTACACCTTC. Amino acid sequence: CASSYYRAGGYTF. This chain connects TRBV6-5 to TRBJ1-2, with D perhaps matching TRBD1 (6 bases). CDR1 is MNHEY, CDR2 SVGAGI, per germline. Trimming shortened V by 1 base and J by 8 bases, and 11 bases separated the two germline ends. CDR3 length equals 13 residues.

In its sample, this clone was seen once. The rearrangement uses TRBV5-5 and TRBJ1-1; no clear D. V lost 3 bases, J lost 1 base, and 16 bases lay in between. CDR3 length: 16 residues. CDR1 and CDR2 from the germline V gene are SGHKS and YYEKEE (reference sequence). The CDR3 nucleotides read TGTGCCAGCAGCTCCGTATGGGTTGGGGAGAACACTGAAGCTTTCTTT. Translated: CASSSVWVGENTEAFF. The whole variable domain, filled in from reference TRBV5-5 and TRBJ1-1, reads DAGVTQSPTHLIKTRGQQVTLRCSPISGHKSVSWYQQVLGQGPQFIFQYYEKEERGRGNFPDRFSARQFPNYSSELNVNALLLGDSALYLCASSSVWVGENTEAFFGQGTRLTVV.

V gene TRBV19 combines with J gene TRBJ1-5; D ambiguous. In germline, CDR1 is LNHDA, CDR2 SQIVND (reference sequence). Trimming cost V 4 bases and J 2 bases, with 12 bases left between them. The CDR3 runs 15 residues. The CDR3 protein is CASSTLSGGNQPQHF. The CDR3 coding sequence is TGTGCCAGTAGTACTCTGAGCGGGGGCAATCAGCCCCAGCATTTT.

The chain couples TRBV6-1 to TRBJ1-6; TRBD1 matches 12 bases. V was pared by 2 bases and J by 13 bases, with 12 bases of the junction left unmatched. CDR3 length: 17 residues. The germline V gene encodes CDR1 MNHNS and CDR2 SASEGT. The CDR3 region has the DNA TGTGCCAGCAGTGAAACAGCCGGGACAGGGGGCTATCTGCCCCTCCACTTT. This gives the protein CASSETAGTGGYLPLHF.

V is TRBV12-3 or TRBV12-4 and J is TRBJ2-1, with 7 bases matching TRBD2. The CDR3 loop spans 11 amino acids. The V gene end was trimmed by 2 bases and the J gene end by 13 bases; junction bases not matched to a gene: 2. The CDR3 region has the DNA TGTGCCAGCAGTTTATCGGGAGGACAGTTCTTC. Amino acids: CASSLSGGQFF.

This sequence joins TRBV5-1 and TRBJ2-7; no firm D call. This CDR3 region has 16 residues. CDR1 is SGHRS, CDR2 YFSETQ, per germline. V lost 5 bases and J lost 2, with 20 bases in between. The CDR3 region has the DNA TGCGCCAGCAGTCATTTCTCTGAAGCCTGGGCCTACGAGCAGTACTTC. This encodes CASSHFSEAWAYEQYF.